The next 7 T cell receptor beta chains were all read from a single sample in a study of T cells of healthy individuals. MiXCR was run by TCRdb on the 5' RACE reads, yielding one entry per CDR3 protein. The sample has 60,000 to 70,000 distinct CDR3 sequences, under 20% seen once. The receptors were gathered from a human donor in good health.

The chain uses TRBV3-1 and TRBJ2-1; either TRBD1 or TRBD2 may supply D (5 bases each). The CDR3 runs 16 residues. V lost 3 bases and J 0 bases, leaving 12 bases between the germline ends. Germline lookup yields CDR1 LGHDT and CDR2 YNNKEL (reference sequence). Here the CDR3 DNA reads TGTGCCAGCAGCCAGGAACCAGGGAGCTCCTACAATGAGCAGTTCTTC. This sequence encodes CASSQEPGSSYNEQFF.

This rearrangement joins TRBV6-2 or TRBV6-3 to TRBJ2-1; 8 positions match TRBD1. The CDR3 covers 15 residues. Trimming removed 0 bases from V and 5 bases from J; junction bases left unmatched: 3. From germline, CDR1 is MNHEY and CDR2 SVGEGT. CDR3 nucleotide sequence: TGTGCCAGCAGTTACTCCCCGACAGGGGACAATGAGCAGTTCTTC. Translation gives CASSYSPTGDNEQFF.

The J gene is TRBJ2-1, the V gene TRBV13; D uncertain. Germline-derived CDR1 and CDR2 are PRHDT and FYEKMQ (reference sequence). This CDR3 region has 13 residues. V lost 2 bases and J 9 bases, leaving 11 bases between the germline ends. The DNA of the CDR3 is TGTGCCAGCAGCTTAAGAACGTTCGGTGAGCAGTTCTTC. This translates into CASSLRTFGEQFF.

This clonotype was seen repeatedly, ten times or more. The chain is built from TRBV7-2 and TRBJ1-4, with 7 bases lining up with TRBD1. This CDR3 contains 15 residues. Germline trimming cut 5 bases from V and 3 bases from J; bases unmatched to any gene: 6. Germline assignment: CDR1 SGHTA and CDR2 FQGNSA. The CDR3 loop is CASSPSGTANEKLFF. The CDR3 nucleotides are TGTGCCAGCAGCCCTTCCGGGACAGCTAATGAAAAACTGTTTTTT.

This clonotype was recorded only once. The chain joins TRBV5-1 to TRBJ2-7, with 16 bases matching TRBD2. Losses at the gene ends were 4 bases for V and 0 bases for J; bases not matched to a gene: 7. CDR1 and CDR2 (germline): SGHRS, YFSETQ. The CDR3 length is 18 residues. The chain's CDR3 is CASSPGLAGGPSSYEQYF. In DNA form, the CDR3 reads TGCGCCAGCAGCCCGGGACTAGCGGGGGGGCCCAGCTCCTACGAGCAGTACTTC.

This clonotype was counted ten times or more. This sequence joins TRBV27 and TRBJ2-3; 10 bases align to TRBD2. V lost 8 bases and J lost 5; bases outside the gene matches: 10. Germline V gene lookup returns CDR1 MNHEY and CDR2 SMNVEV (reference sequence). The CDR3 sequence is 15 residues long. The CDR3 spells CASSILAGAGDTQYF. Here the CDR3 DNA reads TGTGCCAGCTCCATCCTAGCGGGGGCGGGAGATACGCAGTATTTT.

To note about this clonotype: This may be a read error, as it is one base from a much larger clone. The chain uses TRBV9 and TRBJ1-5, with D uncertain. Germline lookup yields CDR1 SGDLS and CDR2 YYNGEE. The CDR3 totals 10 residues. Trimming removed 5 bases at V and 4 bases at J, with 1 base between. Here the CDR3 reads CASRNQPQHF. The CDR3, as DNA: TGTGCCAGCAGAAATCAGCCCCAGCATTTT.